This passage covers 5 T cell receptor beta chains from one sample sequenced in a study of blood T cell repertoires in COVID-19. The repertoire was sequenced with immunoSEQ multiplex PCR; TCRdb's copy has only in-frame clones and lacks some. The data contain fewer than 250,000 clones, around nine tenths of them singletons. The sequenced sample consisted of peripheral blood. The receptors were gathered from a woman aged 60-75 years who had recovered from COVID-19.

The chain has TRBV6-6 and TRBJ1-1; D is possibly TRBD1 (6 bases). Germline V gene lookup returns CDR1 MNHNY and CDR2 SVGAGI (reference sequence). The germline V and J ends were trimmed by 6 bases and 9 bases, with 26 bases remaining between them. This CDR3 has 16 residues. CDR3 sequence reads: CASSRPAGDLVLQAFF. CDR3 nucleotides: TGTGCCAGCAGCCGCCCCGCAGGGGACCTCGTGTTACAAGCTTTCTTT.

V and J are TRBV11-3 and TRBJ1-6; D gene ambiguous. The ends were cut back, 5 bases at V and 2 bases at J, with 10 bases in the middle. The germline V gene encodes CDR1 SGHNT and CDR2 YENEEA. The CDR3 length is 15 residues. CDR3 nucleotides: TGTGCCAGCAGCCCCAGAGGCCCCTATAATTCACCCCTCCACTTT. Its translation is CASSPRGPYNSPLHF.

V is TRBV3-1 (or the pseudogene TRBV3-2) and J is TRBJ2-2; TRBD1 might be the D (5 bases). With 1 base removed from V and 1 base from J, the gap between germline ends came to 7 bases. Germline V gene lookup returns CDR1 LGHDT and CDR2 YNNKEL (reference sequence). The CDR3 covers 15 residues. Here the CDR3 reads CASSQGRVNTGELFF. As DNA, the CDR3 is TGTGCCAGCAGCCAAGGCAGGGTGAACACCGGGGAGCTGTTTTTT.

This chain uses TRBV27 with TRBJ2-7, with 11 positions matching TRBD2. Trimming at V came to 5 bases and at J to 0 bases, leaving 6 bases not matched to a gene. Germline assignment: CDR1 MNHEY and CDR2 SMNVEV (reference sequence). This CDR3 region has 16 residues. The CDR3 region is CASSLVAGGISYEQYF. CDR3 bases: TGTGCCAGCAGTCTCGTAGCGGGGGGGATCTCCTACGAGCAGTACTTC.

CDR3 coding DNA: TGTGCCAGCAGCGTAGCAGACTACAATGAGCAGTTCTTC. Its translation: CASSVADYNEQFF. The gene calls are TRBV9 and TRBJ2-1; D not certain. Trimming pared 0 bases from V and 3 bases from J, leaving 4 bases between. This CDR3 is built from 13 residues. Germline values: CDR1 SGDLS, CDR2 YYNGEE.